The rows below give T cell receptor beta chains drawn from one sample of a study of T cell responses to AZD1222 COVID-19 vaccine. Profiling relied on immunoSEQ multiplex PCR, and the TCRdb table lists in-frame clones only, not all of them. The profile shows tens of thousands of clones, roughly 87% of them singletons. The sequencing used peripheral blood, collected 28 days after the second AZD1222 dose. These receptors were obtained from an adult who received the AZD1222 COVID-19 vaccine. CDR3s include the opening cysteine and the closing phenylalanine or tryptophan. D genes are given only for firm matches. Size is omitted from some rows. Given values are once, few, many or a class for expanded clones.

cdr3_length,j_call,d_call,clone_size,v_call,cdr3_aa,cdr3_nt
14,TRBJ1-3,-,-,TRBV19,CASNFRSSGNTIYF,TGTGCCAGTAATTTCAGATCCTCTGGAAACACCATATATTTT
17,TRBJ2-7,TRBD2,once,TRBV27,CASSLLVPSGGAYEQYF,TGTGCCAGCAGTTTATTAGTCCCTAGCGGGGGGGCCTACGAGCAGTACTTC
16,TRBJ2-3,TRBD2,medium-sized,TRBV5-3,CARGSGGAGFADTQYF,TGTGCCAGAGGTAGCGGGGGGGCCGGTTTCGCAGATACGCAGTATTTT
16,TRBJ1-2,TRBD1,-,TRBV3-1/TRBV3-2,CASSFSTGGGSYGYTF,TGTGCCAGCAGCTTCAGTACAGGGGGCGGTAGCTATGGCTACACCTTC
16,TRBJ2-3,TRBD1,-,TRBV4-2,CASSHVDRVGTDTQYF,TGTGCCAGCAGCCATGTCGACAGGGTGGGCACAGATACGCAGTATTTT
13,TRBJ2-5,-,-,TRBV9,CASSVDAGKTQYF,TGTGCCAGCAGCGTAGATGCTGGGAAGACCCAGTACTTC
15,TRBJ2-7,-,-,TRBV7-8,CASSASAGHLYEQYF,TGTGCCAGCAGCGCCTCCGCGGGACACCTGTACGAGCAGTACTTC
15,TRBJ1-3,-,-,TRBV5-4,CASSLDGLSGNTIYF,TGTGCCAGCAGCTTGGACGGTCTCTCTGGAAACACCATATATTTT
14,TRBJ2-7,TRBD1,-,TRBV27,CASSFGTGPGEQYF,TGTGCCAGCAGTTTTGGGACAGGGCCGGGCGAGCAGTACTTC
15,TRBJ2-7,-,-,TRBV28,CASSPLLGQFYEQYF,TGTGCCAGCAGTCCATTACTTGGACAGTTTTACGAGCAGTACTTC
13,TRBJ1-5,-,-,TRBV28,CASSFSGNQPQHF,TGTGCCAGCAGTTTTTCTGGCAATCAGCCCCAGCATTTT
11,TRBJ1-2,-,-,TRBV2,CASSPARGYTF,TGTGCCAGCAGTCCGGCGCGTGGCTACACCTTC
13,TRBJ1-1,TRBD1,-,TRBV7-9,CASSYSGGTEAFF,TGTGCCAGCAGTTATTCAGGGGGGACTGAAGCTTTCTTT
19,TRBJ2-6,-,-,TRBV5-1,CASSLWGYQAGLGANVLTF,TGCGCCAGCAGCTTGTGGGGTTATCAGGCGGGCCTTGGGGCCAACGTCCTGACTTTC
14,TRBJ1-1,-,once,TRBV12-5,CASGSNGPNTEAFF,TGTGCTAGTGGTTCGAACGGACCGAACACTGAAGCTTTCTTT
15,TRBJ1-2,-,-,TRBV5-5,CASSLEGGLVYGYTF,TGTGCCAGCAGCTTGGAAGGGGGGCTGGTCTATGGCTACACCTTC
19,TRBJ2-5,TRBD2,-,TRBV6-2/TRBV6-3,CASSYSMSLAGRAMETQYF,TGTGCCAGCAGTTACTCGATGTCCCTAGCGGGGAGAGCAATGGAGACCCAGTACTTC
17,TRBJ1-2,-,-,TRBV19,CASSISLGGRAKYGYTF,TGTGCCAGTAGTATATCTTTGGGTGGCAGGGCGAAGTATGGCTACACCTTC
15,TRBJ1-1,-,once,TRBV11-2,CASSLEAAMNTEAFF,TGTGCCAGCAGCTTAGAGGCAGCAATGAACACTGAAGCTTTCTTT
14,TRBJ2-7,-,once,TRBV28,CASTESTGSYEQYF,TGTGCCAGCACCGAATCGACAGGATCCTACGAGCAGTACTTC
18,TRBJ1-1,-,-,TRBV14,CASSQDLGQLTMNTEAFF,TGTGCCAGCAGCCAAGATCTAGGGCAGCTGACAATGAACACTGAAGCTTTCTTT
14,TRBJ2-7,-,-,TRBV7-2,CASSPTGPLYEQYF,TGTGCCAGCAGCCCGACGGGACCTCTCTACGAGCAGTACTTC
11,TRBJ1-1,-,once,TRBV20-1,CSASWGTEAFF,TGCAGTGCTAGTTGGGGCACTGAAGCTTTCTTT
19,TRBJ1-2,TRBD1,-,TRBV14,CASSQDLRRTGALFSGYTF,TGTGCCAGCAGCCAAGATTTACGCAGGACAGGGGCTCTATTTTCTGGCTACACCTTC
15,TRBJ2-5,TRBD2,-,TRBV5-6,CASSFGAGGPETQYF,TGTGCCAGCAGCTTCGGAGCGGGGGGGCCGGAGACCCAGTACTTC